This TCR beta chain was obtained from a study of regulatory T cells in long-lasting Graves disease. CDR3 size: 14 residues. Germline assignment: CDR1 MDHEN and CDR2 SYDVKM. V was clipped by 4 bases and J by 3 bases, with 11 bases between them. Arm-PCR of CDR3 regions with iRepertoire HTBI primers generated TCR beta libraries. Using its own MiXCR run on the multiplex PCR reads, TCRdb lists one record per CDR3 protein. The profile shows around 450,000 distinct CDR3 sequences, under 15% of them singletons. This clonotype was observed many times. Time point reported: newly diagnosed GD, antithyroid drugs for less than 3 months. The TCR library was made from RNA that had been extracted from PBMCs in TRIzol. The same specimen was also included in a second study, on T cells in Graves' hyperthyroidism and ophthalmopathy. From that report: The HTBI primer set served for first-round RT-PCR of the TCR CDR3.

Sample: peripheral blood mononuclear cells (PBMCs), taken at new diagnosis, from a patient treated with antithyroid drugs. The sequence was obtained from a woman in her 30s with Graves disease. The chain links TRBV28 to TRBJ2-3; a possible D gene is TRBD2 (6 bases). For the CDR3, the DNA is TGTGCCAGCAGTTCCGCGGGGATGACAGATACGCAGTATTTT. This encodes CASSSAGMTDTQYF.